Presented here are 2 T cell receptor beta chains from one specimen sequenced in a study of read filtering for tumor transcriptome and immune sequencing (dated by TCRdb to 2018 to 2020). Sequencing was carried out with an Illumina HiSeq 4000. TCR libraries were built from 400 ng RNA with the Immunoverse kit, using molecular barcoded adaptors covering alpha/delta and beta/gamma chains. The public reads were quality trimmed at Q25 with fastp and then assembled into clones with MiXCR by TCRdb, keeping productive beta chains. Each CDR3 protein appears once, grouped with its most common genes and DNA. The sample data list around 130,000 distinct CDR3 sequences, and around 13% of these were observed just once. The ten largest clones capture around 8.2% of the sample. What was sequenced was a population of CD138-negative cells sorted from bone marrow. Read against the paper, the sample's cell subset or site label means: bone marrow mononuclear cells depleted of CD138+ plasma/myeloma cells by negative magnetic selection. The receptors originated from a donor at least 40 years old with multiple myeloma.

Many counts were recorded for this clonotype. The rearrangement links TRBV29-1 to TRBJ2-1, with 8 bases lining up with TRBD2. Germline CDR1 and CDR2: SQVTM and ANQGSEA. The CDR3 is 12 residues long. V lost 3 bases to trimming and J lost 10 bases; unmatched junction nucleotides: 5. The CDR3 DNA reads as TGCAGCGTTGACGGGAGGGCCGTAGAGCAGTTCTTC. Protein product: CSVDGRAVEQFF.

This clonotype was seen ten or more times. This chain joins TRBV5-6 and TRBJ2-5; 10 nucleotides agree with TRBD1. The CDR3 covers 14 residues. The V gene end was trimmed by 3 bases and the J gene end by 7 bases; junction bases not matched to a gene: 6. Germline V lookup: CDR1 SGHDT, CDR2 YYEEEE. CDR3: CASSWGQGYVTQYF. CDR3 DNA: TGTGCCAGCAGCTGGGGACAGGGGTACGTGACCCAGTACTTC.